This T cell receptor (beta chain) derives from a study of beta chain features in type 1 diabetes. The CDR3 loop spans 11 amino acids. V was pared by 2 bases and J by 16 bases, with 12 bases between. Germline V gene sequence: CDR1 SGHTA, CDR2 FQGNSA. Study-wide results and caveats: Type 1 diabetes patients had moderately but significantly shorter TCRB CDR3s in all four CD4+ subsets.

Isolation of CD4+ naive, central memory, regulatory and stem cell-like memory cells was achieved by sorting via CD45RO/CCR7/CD25/CD127/CD95/CD27. This clone came up a few times. The antigen remains undetermined. All of the isolated RNA was reverse transcribed, so expressed TCRB transcripts were sequenced. The data were produced by immunoSEQ multiplex PCR, yet TCRdb's version contains in-frame clones alone and is incomplete. This sample yields 500,000 to 850,000 clones, of which over 13% are seen a single time; 0.03% to 0.045% belongs to the top ten. Specimen: naive CD4+ T cells from blood. This sequence originates from a man aged 18 to 29 with type 1 diabetes. V usage is TRBV7-2 and J usage is TRBJ2-4, with D maybe TRBD1 (5 bases). The CDR3 loop reads CASSLHAQAYF. The CDR3 coding sequence is TGTGCCAGCAGCTTACATGCACAGGCTTACTTC.